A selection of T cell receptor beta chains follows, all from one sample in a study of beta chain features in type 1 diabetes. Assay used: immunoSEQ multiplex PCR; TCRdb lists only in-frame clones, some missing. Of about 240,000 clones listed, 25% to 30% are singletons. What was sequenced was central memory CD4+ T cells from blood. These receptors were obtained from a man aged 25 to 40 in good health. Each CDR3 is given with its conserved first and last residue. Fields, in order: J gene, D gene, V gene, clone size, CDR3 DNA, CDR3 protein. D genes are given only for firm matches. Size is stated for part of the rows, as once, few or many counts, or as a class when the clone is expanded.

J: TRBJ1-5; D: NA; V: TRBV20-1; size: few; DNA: TGCAGTGCTAGTTCCAAACTCCAGCATTTT; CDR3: CSASSKLQHF
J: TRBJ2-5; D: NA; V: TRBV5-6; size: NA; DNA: TGTGCCAGCAGCTTGGGAACTAGACAAGAGACCCAGTACTTC; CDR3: CASSLGTRQETQYF
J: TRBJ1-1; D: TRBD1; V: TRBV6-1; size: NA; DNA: TGTGCCAGCAGCACCGACAGGGAAACTGAAGCTTTCTTT; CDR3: CASSTDRETEAFF
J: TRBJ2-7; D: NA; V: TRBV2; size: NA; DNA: TGTGCCAGCAGTGAACACGGGGCCTACTACGAGCAGTACTTC; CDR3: CASSEHGAYYEQYF
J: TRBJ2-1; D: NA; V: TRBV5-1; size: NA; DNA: TGCGCCAGCAGCGATGGGCCACGTCCAAACAATGAGCAGTTCTTC; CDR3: CASSDGPRPNNEQFF
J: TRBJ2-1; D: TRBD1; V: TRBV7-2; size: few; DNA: TGTGCCAGCAGAGGACAGGGAAATGAGCAGTTCTTC; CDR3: CASRGQGNEQFF
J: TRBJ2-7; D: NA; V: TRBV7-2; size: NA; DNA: TGTGCCAGCAGCTACCGCCCCACGGGGGAGCAGTACTTC; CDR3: CASSYRPTGEQYF
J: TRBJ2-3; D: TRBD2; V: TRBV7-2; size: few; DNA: TGTGCCAGCAGCGCCGGGACTAGCGGGACCACAGATACGCAGTATTTT; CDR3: CASSAGTSGTTDTQYF
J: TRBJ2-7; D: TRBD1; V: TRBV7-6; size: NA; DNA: TGTGCCAGCAGCTGGACAGGGAGCTCCTACGAGCAGTACTTC; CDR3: CASSWTGSSYEQYF
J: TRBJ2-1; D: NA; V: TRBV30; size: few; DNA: TGTGCCTGGAGCGTGGGACCAATGAGCTCCTACAATGAGCAGTTCTTC; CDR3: CAWSVGPMSSYNEQFF
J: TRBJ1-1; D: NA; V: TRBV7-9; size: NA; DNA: TGTGCCAGCAGGATTCTCGCGGGCCTCGGAACTGAAGCTTTCTTT; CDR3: CASRILAGLGTEAFF
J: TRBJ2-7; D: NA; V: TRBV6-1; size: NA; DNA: TGTGCCAGCAGTGAAGCCGGGGATGGGGGATGGTACTTC; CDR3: CASSEAGDGGWYF
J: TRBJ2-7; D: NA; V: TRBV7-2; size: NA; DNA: TGTGCCAGCAGGCAAGGGGGTAGCTCCTACGAGCAGTACTTC; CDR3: CASRQGGSSYEQYF
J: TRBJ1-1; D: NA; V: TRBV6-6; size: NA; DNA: TGTGCCAGCAGTAGGGTGGGAGACACTGAAGCTTTCTTT; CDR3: CASSRVGDTEAFF
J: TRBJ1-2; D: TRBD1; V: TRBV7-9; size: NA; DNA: TGTGCCAGCAGCCCCAGGACAGGGGGTAACTATGGCTACACCTTC; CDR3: CASSPRTGGNYGYTF
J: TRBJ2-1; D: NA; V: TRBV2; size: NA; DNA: TGTGCCAGCACCGAACAGAACTCCGCGCAGTTCTTC; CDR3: CASTEQNSAQFF
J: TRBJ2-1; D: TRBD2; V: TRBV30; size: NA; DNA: TGTGCCTGGAGAGGAAAGGCAAGAGGAGAGGGGATAGCGGGAGGAAATGCCTACAATGAGCAGTTCTTC; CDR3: CAWRGKARGEGIAGGNAYNEQFF
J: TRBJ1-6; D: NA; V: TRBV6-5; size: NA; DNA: TGTGCCAGCAGTTACTCGGGAGGGGTGGCCTCACCCCTCCACTTT; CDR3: CASSYSGGVASPLHF